The 18 T cell receptor beta chains given below trace back to one sample, sequenced in a study of blood T cells in healthy people across ages. Sample-barcoded 5' priming and a J-beta primer mix drove a second PCR of about 7 to 12 cycles. TCRdb analysed the 5' RACE reads with MiXCR anew, one entry per CDR3 protein. The data hold 600,000 to 850,000 distinct CDR3 sequences, with more than 20% observed a single time. These data were also filed under a second study, of T cells of mothers and their children.

Material for sequencing was blood. These receptors all come from a boy between 10 and 17 years old in good health.

This clonotype was counted only a few times. This sequence joins TRBV7-2 and TRBJ2-1; the match to TRBD2 covers 7 bases. CDR1 is SGHTA, CDR2 FQGNSA, per germline. V gave up 10 bases and J gave up 1 base; unmatched junction bases: 4. The CDR3 runs 13 residues. The chain's CDR3 is CAIREVSYNEQFF. The CDR3, as DNA: TGTGCCATCCGGGAGGTGTCCTACAATGAGCAGTTCTTC.

This clonotype has a handful of counts. The chain has TRBV29-1 and TRBJ2-7; no definite D call. CDR3 size: 12 residues. Deletions cut 5 bases from V and 0 bases from J, with 8 bases between. From germline, CDR1 is SQVTM and CDR2 ANQGSEA. DNA of the CDR3: TGCAGCGTTTGGGCTTCCTCCTACGAGCAGTACTTC. Translation gives CSVWASSYEQYF.

The table lists this clonotype with a few counts. The rearrangement joins TRBV20-1 to TRBJ2-1; 11 nucleotides match TRBD2. Per the germline V gene, CDR1 is DFQATT and CDR2 is SNEGSKA (reference sequence). V lost 3 bases, J lost 8 bases, and 6 bases stayed unmatched. The CDR3 is 14 amino acids. CDR3 amino acids: CSASALAGGYEQFF. The CDR3 DNA follows: TGCAGTGCTAGCGCGCTAGCGGGAGGCTATGAGCAGTTCTTC.

Only a few counts were recorded for this clonotype. This chain links TRBV7-2 with TRBJ2-7; D is unresolved. The CDR3 covers 15 residues. Germline V gene data show CDR1 as SGHTA and CDR2 as FQGNSA. Trimming pared 1 base from V and 7 bases from J, leaving 17 bases between. The CDR3 coding sequence is TGTGCCAGCAGCTTAGTGATCGGGCCATGGAAAGAGCAGTACTTC. It translates to CASSLVIGPWKEQYF.

The chain is built from TRBV9 and TRBJ2-2, with 10 bases lining up with TRBD2. Looked up from germline, CDR1 is SGDLS and CDR2 is YYNGEE. The CDR3 runs 16 residues. J lost 3 bases, V lost 0 bases, and 2 bases had no gene match. The CDR3, as DNA: TGTGCCAGCAGCGTAGCTCTAGCGGGAGACACCGGGGAGCTGTTTTTT. Protein sequence: CASSVALAGDTGELFF.

This clonotype was observed a few times. The J gene is TRBJ2-5, the V gene TRBV5-1, with 10 bases that match TRBD2. The end of the DNA aligns better with TRBJ2-1, so the J call may be wrong. The germline CDR1 and CDR2 sequences are SGHRS and YFSETQ. CDR3 length: 15 amino acids. CDR3 amino acids: CASSLAQRGGLEQFF. The CDR3 coding sequence is TGCGCCAGCAGCTTGGCACAGCGGGGGGGCCTTGAGCAGTTCTTC.

The sample holds a few counts of this clonotype. This chain links TRBV20-1 with TRBJ1-2; tentatively, D is TRBD1 (5 bases). The CDR3 extends over 13 amino acids. V was pared by 1 base and J by 6 bases, with 12 bases between. Germline V gene data show CDR1 as DFQATT and CDR2 as SNEGSKA (reference sequence). CDR3 amino acids: CSARAGTDNGYTF. In DNA, the CDR3 is TGCAGTGCTAGAGCGGGGACTGATAATGGCTACACCTTC.

This clonotype came up a few times. Written as DNA, the CDR3 is TGTGCCAGCAGCTTAGGAGGACTAGCGGGGGAAACAGATACGCAGTATTTT. Its translation: CASSLGGLAGETDTQYF. V gene TRBV7-9 combines with J gene TRBJ2-3; 13 positions match TRBD2. Germline CDR1 reads SEHNR; CDR2 reads FQNEAQ (reference sequence). CDR3 size: 17 residues. The trim removed 1 base at V and 3 bases at J, leaving 4 bases unmatched. The entire variable domain, with the rest obtained from reference TRBV7-9 and TRBJ2-3, is as follows: DTGVSQNPRHKITKRGQNVTFRCDPISEHNRLYWYRQTLGQGPEFLTYFQNEAQLEKSRLLSDRFSAERPKGSFSTLEIQRTEQGDSAMYLCASSLGGLAGETDTQYFGPGTRLTVL.

V usage is TRBV6-2 or TRBV6-3 and J usage is TRBJ2-7, with D possibly being TRBD1 (6 bases). CDR1 MNHEY and CDR2 SVGEGT come from the germline V gene. CDR3 length: 12 residues. Trimming left V 8 bases short and J 3 bases short, with 11 bases between. CDR3 DNA: TGTGCCAGCCTGGACAGTTACTACGAGCAGTACTTC. The encoded protein is CASLDSYYEQYF.

In this sample, this clonotype turned up a few times. The chain recombines TRBV13 with TRBJ1-4, with D maybe TRBD1 (5 bases). Germline V gives CDR1 PRHDT, CDR2 FYEKMQ (reference sequence). The CDR3 runs to 14 residues. The V end lost 4 bases, the J end lost 4 bases, and 10 bases lay between the germline ends. The CDR3 DNA reads as TGTGCCAGCAGCTCACGGGGCTTTAATGAAAAACTGTTTTTT. It codes for CASSSRGFNEKLFF. Full variable domain (missing parts from reference TRBV13 and TRBJ1-4): AAGVIQSPRHLIKEKRETATLKCYPIPRHDTVYWYQQGPGQDPQFLISFYEKMQSDKGSIPDRFSAQQFSDYHSELNMSSLELGDSALYFCASSSRGFNEKLFFGSGTQLSVL.

The J gene is TRBJ1-1, the V gene TRBV6-1, with D possibly matching TRBD1 (5 bases). CDR1 is MNHNS and CDR2 is SASEGT in the germline V gene. V was pared by 7 bases and J by 3 bases, with 12 bases between. The CDR3 totals 13 residues. CDR3 DNA: TGTGCCAGCATTCAAGGACAAGACACTGAAGCTTTCTTT. Its protein is CASIQGQDTEAFF.

This chain connects TRBV29-1 to TRBJ1-2; a possible D gene is TRBD1 (5 bases). This CDR3 contains 14 residues. V lost 4 bases and J 8 bases, leaving 20 bases between the germline ends. Germline V lookup: CDR1 SQVTM, CDR2 ANQGSEA. The CDR3 is CSVGGLDVSKGYTF. In DNA, the CDR3 is TGCAGCGTTGGGGGGTTGGACGTATCAAAGGGCTACACCTTC.

This clonotype was detected many times. This chain connects TRBV12-3 or TRBV12-4 to TRBJ1-5; 7 nucleotides line up with TRBD1. V lost 5 bases, J lost 0 bases, and 16 bases stayed unmatched. There are 19 residues in the CDR3. The CDR3 region has the DNA TGTGCCAGCAGTACCCGACAGGGATCCGGGGGTTATAGCAATCAGCCCCAGCATTTT. It encodes CASSTRQGSGGYSNQPQHF.

In this sample, this clonotype turned up a few times. V usage is TRBV27 and J usage is TRBJ2-1, with 8 bases aligning to TRBD1. The germline V gene encodes CDR1 MNHEY and CDR2 SMNVEV (reference sequence). V shed 3 bases and J 4 bases; nucleotides not matched to a gene: 2. This CDR3 region has 14 residues. In nucleotides, the CDR3 is TGTGCCAGCAGTTTTACAGGGGGATACAATGAGCAGTTCTTC. Translated: CASSFTGGYNEQFF.

This clonotype was counted between two and nine times. The chain carries TRBV4-1 and TRBJ2-3, with unresolved D. V lost 1 base to trimming and J lost 0 bases, with 11 bases between them. This CDR3 region has 16 residues. Germline V gene lookup returns CDR1 MGHRA and CDR2 YSYEKL. Here the CDR3 DNA reads TGCGCCAGCAGCCAAGTTCCGGCAGACAGCACAGATACGCAGTATTTT. It yields the protein CASSQVPADSTDTQYF.

This clonotype occurred once. J is TRBJ2-1 and V is TRBV5-5; 9 nucleotides agree with TRBD2. The germline V gene has CDR1 SGHKS and CDR2 YYEKEE (reference sequence). The length of the CDR3 is 16 residues. V was pared by 0 bases and J by 0 bases, with 1 base of the junction left unmatched. The CDR3 spells CASSLASGNSYNEQFF. For the CDR3, the DNA is TGTGCCAGCAGCTTGGCTAGCGGGAACTCCTACAATGAGCAGTTCTTC.

This chain links TRBV4-2 with TRBJ2-2; TRBD1 or TRBD2 may be the D gene (6 bases each). Per the germline V gene, CDR1 is LGHNA and CDR2 is YNFKEQ. The CDR3 covers 18 residues. V was trimmed by 0 bases and J by 0 bases, leaving 14 bases between them. The CDR3 region is CASSQDLTGATNTGELFF. CDR3 nucleotide sequence: TGTGCCAGCAGCCAAGATCTAACGGGGGCCACGAACACCGGGGAGCTGTTTTTT.

This clonotype was picked up a small number of times. The chain combines TRBV7-2 with TRBJ2-4, with 9 bases lining up with TRBD1. The CDR3 runs to 13 residues. Germline values: CDR1 SGHTA, CDR2 FQGNSA. V shed 4 bases and J 7 bases; nucleotides not matched to a gene: 2. The CDR3 nucleotides are TGTGCCAGCAGCTCAGACAGGGGGAACATTCAGTACTTC. Translating it yields CASSSDRGNIQYF.